Shown below are 11 T cell receptor beta chains from a single sample sequenced in a study of OX40 agonist ivuxolimab in advanced cancers. Sequencing was performed with immunoSEQ multiplex PCR; in TCRdb, only in-frame clones are kept and a portion is missing. The sample shows about 43,000 clones, approximately 83% of them seen only once. The source material was CD4+ or CD8+ T cells sorted from blood, sampled in a trial of the OX40 agonist ivuxolimab. The receptors here all came from an adult with an advanced solid tumor such as melanoma, head and neck, liver or kidney cancer.

Only a few counts were recorded for this clone. J is TRBJ2-7 and V is TRBV6-1; 8 nucleotides agree with TRBD1. The V and J ends lost 2 bases and 2 bases, in that order; junction bases with no gene match: 5. Germline CDR1 and CDR2: MNHNS and SASEGT. This CDR3 spans 15 amino acids. In DNA form, the CDR3 reads TGTGCCAGCAGTGAACAGGGGGCCCTTCCCTACGAGCAGTACTTC. Amino acid sequence: CASSEQGALPYEQYF.

The V call is TRBV28, the J call TRBJ1-2, with TRBD1 matching over 8 bases. The CDR3 covers 15 residues. CDR1 and CDR2 (germline): MDHEN, SYDVKM. V was clipped by 5 bases and J by 0 bases; unmatched bases: 5. Written as DNA, the CDR3 is TGTGCCAGCAGTGGACAGGGCTTAGCTAACTATGGCTACACCTTC. Its protein is CASSGQGLANYGYTF.

This CDR3 is CASSPGTANTEAFF. CDR3 DNA sequence: TGTGCCAGCAGTCCGGGGACAGCGAACACTGAAGCTTTCTTT. The chain has TRBV6-4 and TRBJ1-1; 7 bases map to TRBD1. Unmatched junction bases numbered 4, after V lost 5 bases and J lost 1 base. The CDR3 loop spans 14 amino acids. Germline lookup yields CDR1 MRHNA and CDR2 SNTAGT.

The chain has TRBV2 and TRBJ2-7, with D tentatively TRBD1 (6 bases). Germline CDR1 SNHLY, CDR2 FYNNEI. Trimming removed 6 bases at V and 1 base at J, with 7 bases between. This CDR3 region has 12 residues. The CDR3 here is CASRQGSYEQYF. As DNA, the CDR3 is TGTGCCAGCAGACAGGGATCCTACGAGCAGTACTTC.

J is TRBJ2-7 and V is TRBV2; tentative D call: TRBD1 (5 bases). Trimming pared 4 bases from V and 2 bases from J, leaving 9 bases between. Per germline, CDR1 SNHLY and CDR2 FYNNEI. The CDR3 consists of 13 residues. The CDR3 reads CASSGGPAYEQYF. Written as DNA, the CDR3 is TGTGCCAGCAGTGGGGGCCCCGCCTACGAGCAGTACTTC.

The chain has TRBV5-6 and TRBJ1-1; 7 bases fit TRBD1. V lost 3 bases and J lost 11; bases outside the gene matches: 10. From germline, CDR1 is SGHDT and CDR2 YYEEEE. The CDR3 is 13 amino acids. The CDR3 sequence: CASSSGQVDLAFF. The CDR3 region has the DNA TGTGCCAGCAGCTCTGGACAGGTGGATCTGGCTTTCTTT.

V is TRBV19 and J is TRBJ2-2, with no clear D. CDR3 length: 16 amino acids. Trimming took 5 bases from V and 0 from J, leaving 13 bases between them. Per the germline V gene, CDR1 is LNHDA and CDR2 is SQIVND (reference sequence). In nucleotides, the CDR3 is TGTGCCAGTAGTCATCTACTTGGCGCGAACACCGGGGAGCTGTTTTTT. This codes for CASSHLLGANTGELFF.

V gene TRBV5-6 combines with J gene TRBJ2-7; D gene uncertain. Germline assignment: CDR1 SGHDT and CDR2 YYEEEE. Trimming pared 1 base from V and 4 bases from J, leaving 21 bases between. The CDR3 length is 17 residues. The CDR3 protein is CASSLNPGRSLGYEQYF. The DNA of the CDR3 is TGTGCCAGCAGCTTGAACCCTGGAAGGAGTTTGGGGTACGAGCAGTACTTC.

This clone was detected a few times. The chain links TRBV2 to TRBJ1-5; D call uncertain. V was shortened by 8 bases and J by 2 bases, with 10 bases between the two germline ends. This CDR3 has 13 residues. Germline lookup yields CDR1 SNHLY and CDR2 FYNNEI. CDR3 coding DNA: TGTGCCAGCCGGAATGTAGGCAATCAGCCCCAGCATTTT. Its translation: CASRNVGNQPQHF. The full variable domain, completed using reference TRBV2 and TRBJ1-5, is EPEVTQTPSHQVTQMGQEVILRCVPISNHLYFYWYRQILGQKVEFLVSFYNNEISEKSEIFDDQFSVERPDGSNFTLKIRSTKLEDSAMYFCASRNVGNQPQHFGDGTRLSIL.

This chain connects TRBV27 to TRBJ2-5; 8 nucleotides match TRBD2. V lost 4 bases to trimming and J lost 3 bases; unmatched junction nucleotides: 7. CDR3 length equals 15 residues. The V gene's germline CDR1 is MNHEY and CDR2 SMNVEV (reference sequence). The CDR3 sequence is CASSSPRGGKETQYF. DNA for the CDR3: TGTGCCAGCAGTTCCCCCCGGGGGGGCAAAGAGACCCAGTACTTC.

As for this clone: Within the sample, other DNA sequences also encode this same CDR3. The V call is TRBV6-1, the J call TRBJ1-1, with 7 bases identical to TRBD1. In germline, CDR1 is MNHNS, CDR2 SASEGT. The ends lost 2 bases at V and 4 bases at J; junction bases unmatched: 4. This CDR3 is 14 amino acids long. CDR3 amino acids: CASSERQGGTEAFF. CDR3 bases: TGTGCCAGCAGTGAAAGACAGGGAGGCACTGAAGCTTTCTTT.